This T cell receptor (beta chain) was sequenced for a study of patients and donors after allogeneic stem cell transplantation. Germline V gives CDR1 MGHRA, CDR2 YSYEKL. This CDR3 is built from 14 residues. About this clonotype itself: Relative to the germline gene, one junction end is altered; a read error may explain this.

TCRdb passed the RT-PCR reads through MiXCR, listing each CDR3 protein once. The table shows about 39,000 distinct CDR3 sequences, with over 25% occurring only once. The TCR originated in a human donor who was either an allogeneic HSCT recipient or a stem cell or donor lymphocyte infusion donor (not recorded which). It is not recorded whose cells these are; they may come from a transplant donor. The genes are TRBV4-1 and TRBJ1-2; tentatively, D is TRBD1 (6 bases). The sample was blood, either unsorted or a sorted T cell fraction (not recorded which). This chain's CDR3 is CASSKDRSWEGYTF. The CDR3 DNA sequence: TGCGCCAGCAGCAAAGACAGGAGTTGGGAGGGCTACACCTTC.